This T cell receptor beta chain was sequenced during a study of blood T cell repertoires in COVID-19. Produced via immunoSEQ multiplex PCR; TCRdb's table is partial and in-frame only. The table shows roughly 100,000 clones, with about three quarters occurring only once. Unmatched junction bases numbered 11, after V lost 1 base and J lost 7 bases. The CDR3 has 16 amino acids. Germline V lookup: CDR1 SGHTA, CDR2 FQGNSA. This clone was picked up one time. The sample consisted of peripheral blood. This TCR derives from a woman aged 70-85 years with acute or convalescent COVID-19. The chain carries TRBV7-2 and TRBJ2-5; TRBD2 matches at 8 bases. CDR3 amino acids: CASSLGGLAGLGTQYF. For the CDR3, the DNA is TGTGCCAGCAGCTTAGGGGGCCTAGCGGGCCTCGGGACCCAGTACTTC.